The 24 T cell receptor beta chains given below trace back to one sample, sequenced in a study of blood T cell repertoires in COVID-19. This table comes from immunoSEQ multiplex PCR, and its TCRdb copy is limited to in-frame clones, with some not included. Of about 56,000 clones listed, roughly nine tenths are singletons. The specimen was peripheral blood. The receptors shown here come from a woman aged 60-70 years with COVID-19, enrolled during active disease.

The CDR3 DNA sequence: TGTGCCAGTAGCCCCCGGGACTATGGCTACACCTTC. Amino acids: CASSPRDYGYTF. The chain uses TRBV19 and TRBJ1-2; no reliable D call. Germline V gives CDR1 LNHDA, CDR2 SQIVND (reference sequence). CDR3 size: 12 residues. V was cut by 6 bases and J by 3 bases, with 8 bases left in between.

This clone was seen a single time. The chain recombines TRBV18 with TRBJ1-4, with TRBD1 identical over 8 bases. CDR3 length equals 14 residues. V lost 3 bases and J lost 8; bases outside the gene matches: 5. Germline assignment: CDR1 KGHSH and CDR2 LQKENI. The CDR3 sequence is CASSPGQESEKLFF. The CDR3 DNA reads as TGTGCCAGCTCACCGGGACAGGAGAGCGAAAAACTGTTTTTT.

J is TRBJ2-2 and V is TRBV11-3, with TRBD1 as a possible D gene (6 bases). From germline, CDR1 is SGHNT and CDR2 YENEEA. V was cut by 5 bases and J by 4 bases, with 17 bases left in between. The CDR3 spans 16 residues. The CDR3 reads CASSPGGQRFTGELFF. CDR3 DNA sequence: TGTGCCAGCAGCCCCGGCGGACAGAGATTCACCGGGGAGCTGTTTTTT.

The CDR3 sequence is CASSYSRVNSYEQYF. CDR3 bases: TGTGCCAGCAGTTACTCGAGGGTCAACTCCTACGAGCAGTACTTC. The J gene is TRBJ2-7, the V gene TRBV6-5; perhaps TRBD2 as D (5 bases). The CDR3 length is 15 residues. Trimming cost V 0 bases and J 0 bases, with 9 bases left between them. Germline assignment: CDR1 MNHEY and CDR2 SVGAGI.

The V gene is TRBV29-1, the J gene TRBJ1-1; D gene ambiguous. Looked up from germline, CDR1 is SQVTM and CDR2 is ANQGSEA. CDR3 length equals 12 residues. Between the trimmed V and J ends, which lost 2 bases and 5 bases, there was a span of 9 bases. The CDR3 reads CSVEKGDTEAFF. CDR3 sequence (DNA): TGCAGCGTTGAAAAGGGAGATACTGAAGCTTTCTTT.

The chain recombines TRBV4-3 with TRBJ2-3; 8 bases are shared with TRBD1. Losses at the gene ends were 0 bases for V and 8 bases for J; bases not matched to a gene: 13. The CDR3 spans 17 residues. Per the germline V gene, CDR1 is LGHNA and CDR2 is YSLEER. The CDR3 loop reads CASSQDSGQVGAGTQYF. In nucleotides, the CDR3 is TGCGCCAGCAGCCAAGATTCGGGACAGGTGGGGGCGGGTACGCAGTATTTT.

V usage is TRBV28 and J usage is TRBJ2-7; 7 nucleotides line up with TRBD2. Germline values: CDR1 MDHEN, CDR2 SYDVKM. V lost 5 bases and J lost 7; bases outside the gene matches: 8. The CDR3 runs 13 residues. CDR3 DNA: TGTGCCAGCAGTAGCGGACTAGTGAGTGAGCAGTACTTC. It is translated as CASSSGLVSEQYF.

This clone came up once. The V call is TRBV6-2 or TRBV6-3, the J call TRBJ2-5, with a possible D match to TRBD2 (6 bases). V shed 2 bases and J shed 1 base, with 11 bases lying between them. The CDR3 extends over 15 amino acids. Germline lookup yields CDR1 MNHEY and CDR2 SVGEGT. The CDR3 loop reads CASSYGRRPQETQYF. The DNA for the CDR3 is TGTGCCAGCAGTTACGGGAGGCGGCCCCAAGAGACCCAGTACTTC.

The chain joins TRBV6-2 or TRBV6-3 to TRBJ2-7; 8 bases are shared with TRBD1. Germline lookup yields CDR1 MNHEY and CDR2 SVGEGT. V dropped 6 bases and J dropped 2; count of bases not matched to a gene: 6. The CDR3 contains 14 residues. The CDR3 spells CASSLWTGPYEQYF. Written as DNA, the CDR3 is TGTGCCAGCAGCCTTTGGACAGGGCCCTACGAGCAGTACTTC.

This clone has only one observation. The CDR3, as DNA: TGTGCCAGCAGCTTGGATTCGGGACTAGTGGGCAATGAGCAGTTCTTC. Translated: CASSLDSGLVGNEQFF. This rearrangement joins TRBV5-4 to TRBJ2-1; 8 nucleotides match TRBD2. Germline-derived CDR1 and CDR2 are SGHNT and YYREEE (reference sequence). V was pared by 0 bases and J by 6 bases, with 8 bases of the junction left unmatched. The CDR3 spans 16 residues.

The chain links TRBV18 to TRBJ1-6; TRBD1 aligns across 7 bases. This CDR3 has 16 amino acids. J was trimmed by 8 bases and V by 6 bases; bases with no gene match: 13. Germline values: CDR1 KGHSH, CDR2 LQKENI. CDR3 protein: CASSSGGGGGDSPLHF. DNA of the CDR3: TGTGCCAGCTCGTCTGGAGGGGGCGGCGGTGATTCACCCCTCCACTTT.

The gene calls are TRBV5-1 and TRBJ1-6, with 11 bases fitting TRBD1. Germline loops: CDR1 SGHRS, CDR2 YFSETQ. This CDR3 has 16 residues. With V trimmed by 0 bases and J by 9 bases, 5 bases remained unmatched. CDR3 residues: CASSLGTGGEGSPLHF. The CDR3 coding sequence is TGCGCCAGCAGCTTGGGGACAGGGGGCGAGGGTTCACCCCTCCACTTT.

This chain links TRBV14 with TRBJ1-2; 11 bases line up with TRBD1. With V trimmed by 4 bases and J by 8 bases, 3 bases remained unmatched. CDR3 size: 13 residues. The V gene's germline CDR1 is SGHDN and CDR2 FVKESK. The CDR3 region has the DNA TGTGCCAGCAGCCCCAGGACAGGGGGCGGCTACACCTTC. Translation gives CASSPRTGGGYTF.

CDR3 sequence (DNA): TGTGCCAGCAGCGAAAGCCGGGACTACAATGAGCAGTTCTTC. Translation: CASSESRDYNEQFF. This chain connects TRBV7-2 to TRBJ2-1; D possibly corresponds to TRBD2 (5 bases). The CDR3 length is 14 residues. Germline-derived CDR1 and CDR2 are SGHTA and FQGNSA. Trimming removed 5 bases from V and 3 bases from J, with 11 bases in between.

The chain uses TRBV27 and TRBJ2-7; D possibly corresponds to TRBD2 (5 bases). CDR1 is MNHEY, CDR2 SMNVEV, per germline (reference sequence). CDR3 length equals 13 residues. The V end lost 8 bases, the J end lost 6 bases, and 17 bases lay between the germline ends. The CDR3 loop reads CASRTDSLGEQYF. The CDR3 nucleotides read TGTGCCAGCCGGACTGACTCATTAGGCGAGCAGTACTTC.

The CDR3 nucleotides read TGTGCCAGCAGTTACTCGTTCCGGGAAAAACTGTTTTTT. It encodes CASSYSFREKLFF. The rearrangement uses TRBV6-6 and TRBJ1-4; D not resolved. CDR1 and CDR2 (germline): MNHNY, SVGAGI (reference sequence). Trimming cost V 0 bases and J 8 bases, with 7 bases left between them. The CDR3 has 13 residues.

The rearrangement links TRBV7-2 to TRBJ1-2; TRBD1 matches at 7 bases. V was pared by 5 bases and J by 8 bases, with 8 bases of the junction left unmatched. This CDR3 spans 13 amino acids. The germline CDR1 and CDR2 sequences are SGHTA and FQGNSA. The CDR3 nucleotides read TGTGCCAGCAGCCCTGACAGGGTGGTCGGCTACACCTTC. Protein product: CASSPDRVVGYTF.

This chain connects TRBV19 to TRBJ2-1; TRBD1 matches at 10 bases. The CDR3 consists of 16 residues. With V trimmed by 6 bases and J by 4 bases, 9 bases remained unmatched. The germline V gene has CDR1 LNHDA and CDR2 SQIVND (reference sequence). The CDR3 coding sequence is TGTGCCAGTAGCCAGGATGGGGGACAGGGGTACAATGAGCAGTTCTTC. Residues: CASSQDGGQGYNEQFF.

The chain couples TRBV27 to TRBJ2-7, with D tentatively TRBD1 (6 bases). The CDR3 spans 12 residues. V lost 4 bases and J 6 bases, leaving 10 bases between the germline ends. Germline V gives CDR1 MNHEY, CDR2 SMNVEV (reference sequence). CDR3 amino acids: CASSSNRVEQYF. Written as DNA, the CDR3 is TGTGCCAGCAGTTCCAACAGGGTCGAGCAGTACTTC.

This clone was seen only once. The sample has other DNA sequences that encode this CDR3 too. This chain links TRBV18 with TRBJ1-1; tentative D call: TRBD1 (5 bases). The V gene's germline CDR1 is KGHSH and CDR2 LQKENI. The V end was cut by 3 bases, the J end by 1 base, with 6 bases between. The CDR3 contains 13 residues. This CDR3 is CASSPGQNTEAFF. CDR3 sequence (DNA): TGTGCCAGCTCACCCGGACAGAACACTGAAGCTTTCTTT.

CDR3 bases: TGCGCCAGCAGCTTGGATGGCGGGAGCTACACCGGGGAGCTGTTTTTT. Amino acid sequence: CASSLDGGSYTGELFF. This rearrangement joins TRBV5-1 to TRBJ2-2, with TRBD2 matching over 7 bases. This CDR3 comprises 16 residues. Germline CDR1 is SGHRS and CDR2 is YFSETQ. V lost 0 bases and J lost 3; bases outside the gene matches: 5.

This clone was seen a single time. The chain's CDR3 is CASSQDSLAGGNEQFF. The CDR3 DNA sequence: TGTGCCAGCAGCCAAGATAGTCTAGCGGGGGGCAATGAGCAGTTCTTC. The chain combines TRBV4-2 with TRBJ2-1; 11 positions match TRBD2. The CDR3 runs to 16 residues. Per the germline V gene, CDR1 is LGHNA and CDR2 is YNFKEQ. Trimming at V came to 0 bases and at J to 6 bases, leaving 4 bases not matched to a gene.

V is TRBV3-1 (or the pseudogene TRBV3-2) and J is TRBJ2-1, with a weak D call TRBD2 (6 bases). Germline V gene sequence: CDR1 LGHDT, CDR2 YNNKEL (reference sequence). This CDR3 spans 13 amino acids. V was shortened by 4 bases and J by 9 bases, with 13 bases between the two germline ends. The CDR3 protein is CASSRTSSAEQFF. The CDR3 DNA reads TGTGCCAGCAGCCGAACTAGCTCCGCTGAGCAGTTCTTC.

The gene calls are TRBV28 and TRBJ1-2; 8 bases agree with TRBD1. Germline V gives CDR1 MDHEN, CDR2 SYDVKM. J lost 6 bases, V lost 5 bases, and 5 bases had no gene match. The CDR3 spans 13 residues. As DNA, the CDR3 is TGTGCCAGCAGTCTCGGGACAGGTAATGGCTACACCTTC. Translation: CASSLGTGNGYTF.